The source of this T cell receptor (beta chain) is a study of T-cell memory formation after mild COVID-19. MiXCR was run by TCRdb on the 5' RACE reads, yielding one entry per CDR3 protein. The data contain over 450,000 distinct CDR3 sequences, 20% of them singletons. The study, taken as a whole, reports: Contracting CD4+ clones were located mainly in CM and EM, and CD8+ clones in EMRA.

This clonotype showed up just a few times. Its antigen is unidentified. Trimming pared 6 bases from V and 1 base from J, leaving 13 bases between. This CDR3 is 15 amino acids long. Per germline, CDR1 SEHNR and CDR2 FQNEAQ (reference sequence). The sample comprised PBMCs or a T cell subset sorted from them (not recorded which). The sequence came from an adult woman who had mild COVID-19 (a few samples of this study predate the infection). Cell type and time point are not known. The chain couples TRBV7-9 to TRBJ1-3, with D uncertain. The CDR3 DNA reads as TGTGCCAGCAGTTCGGGTCTGCGGTCTGGAAACACCATATATTTT. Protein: CASSSGLRSGNTIYF. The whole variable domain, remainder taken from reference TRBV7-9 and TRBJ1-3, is DTGVSQNPRHKITKRGQNVTFRCDPISEHNRLYWYRQTLGQGPEFLTYFQNEAQLEKSRLLSDRFSAERPKGSFSTLEIQRTEQGDSAMYLCASSSGLRSGNTIYFGEGSWLTVV.